This T cell receptor (beta chain) comes out of a study of T cell repertoires in cytomegalovirus infection. Study outcomes and limitations: Adding up the frequency of public TCR beta families identified people who carried CMV plus the relevant HLA.

MiXCR, applied by TCRdb to the reads, yields one record per CDR3 protein. The sample carries about 920,000 distinct CDR3 sequences, 31% recorded once. The table lists this clonotype with many counts. Its specificity is not known. Per germline, CDR1 SGHVS and CDR2 FQNEAQ. The CDR3 is made up of 16 amino acids. The ends lost 6 bases at V and 5 bases at J; junction bases unmatched: 11. The clonotype originates from a human donor in good health (CMV status not recorded). Some clones in this sample may be carry-over from other donors' samples. The sequences come from cultured CD8+ T cells from PBMCs, collected from culture after CMV antigen stimulation. This chain connects TRBV7-8 to TRBJ2-3; 10 positions match TRBD2. Here the CDR3 reads CASSPSRASGGDTQYF. The CDR3 DNA reads TGTGCCAGCAGTCCATCTCGGGCTAGCGGGGGAGATACGCAGTATTTT.